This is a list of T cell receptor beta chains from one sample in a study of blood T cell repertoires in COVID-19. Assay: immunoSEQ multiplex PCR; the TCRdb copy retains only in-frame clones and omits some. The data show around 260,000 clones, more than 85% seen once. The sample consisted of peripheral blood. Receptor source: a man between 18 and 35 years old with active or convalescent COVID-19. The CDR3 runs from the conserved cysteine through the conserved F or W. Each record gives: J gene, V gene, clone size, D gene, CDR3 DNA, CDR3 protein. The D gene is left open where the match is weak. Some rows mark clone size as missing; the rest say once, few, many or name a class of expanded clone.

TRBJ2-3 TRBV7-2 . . TGTGCCAGCGGGTGGTCCGGAGGGGATACGCAGTATTTT CASGWSGGDTQYF
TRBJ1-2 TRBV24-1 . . TGTGCCACCAGTGACCCGGACAGTTTGGGCTACACCTTC CATSDPDSLGYTF
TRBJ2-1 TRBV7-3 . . TGTGCCAGCAGCAGCGGACGCCCGGGTCAGCAGTTCTTC CASSSGRPGQQFF
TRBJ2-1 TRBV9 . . TGTGCCAGCAGCGGCACAGGAGCGGGTGAGCAGTTCTTC CASSGTGAGEQFF
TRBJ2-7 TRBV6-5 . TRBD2 TGTGCCAGCAGTTCCAGAAGCGGGAGGGCCGTCTACGAGCAGTACTTC CASSSRSGRAVYEQYF
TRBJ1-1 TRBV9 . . TGTGCCAGCAGCCCTAGACAGACACCATGGACTGAAGCTTTCTTT CASSPRQTPWTEAFF
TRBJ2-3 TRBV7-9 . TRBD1 TGTGCCAGCAGCTCAGACAGGGGGGATACGCAGTATTTT CASSSDRGDTQYF
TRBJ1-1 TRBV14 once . TGTGCCAGCAGCCAGCTGTCCAGGGGCACTGAAGCTTTCTTT CASSQLSRGTEAFF
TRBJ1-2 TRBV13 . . TGTGCCAGCAGCTTAGGCCTAAGTTCCTATGGCTACACCTTC CASSLGLSSYGYTF
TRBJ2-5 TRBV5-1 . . TGCGCCAGCAGCCTGAGGTGGGAGCTCCAAGAGACCCAGTACTTC CASSLRWELQETQYF
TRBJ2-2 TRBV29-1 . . TGCAGCGCCGACACGACGAACACCGGGGAGCTGTTTTTT CSADTTNTGELFF
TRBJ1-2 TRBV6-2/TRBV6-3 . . TGTGCCAGCAGCCAACCCCCCGGGAGCTATGGCTACACCTTC CASSQPPGSYGYTF
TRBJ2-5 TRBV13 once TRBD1 TGTGCCAGCAGCTCCACGGGACAGAACCAAGAGACCCAGTACTTC CASSSTGQNQETQYF
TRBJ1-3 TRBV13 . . TGTGCCAGCAGCTTAGCTCACACCATATATTTT CASSLAHTIYF
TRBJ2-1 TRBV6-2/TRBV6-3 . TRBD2 TGTGCCAGCAGCCCGGGACTAGCGGGAGGTCATGGCTCCTACAATGAGCAGTTCTTC CASSPGLAGGHGSYNEQFF
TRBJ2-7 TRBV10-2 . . TGCGCCACATACCAGGAGGGTACAAGCGAGCAGTACTTC CATYQEGTSEQYF
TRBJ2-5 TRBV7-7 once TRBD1 TGTGCCAGCAGCTTTCGAGCAGGGGGACAAGAGACCCAGTACTTC CASSFRAGGQETQYF
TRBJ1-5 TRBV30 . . TGTGCCTGGAGTGTAGGAACAGATCAGCCCCAGCATTTT CAWSVGTDQPQHF
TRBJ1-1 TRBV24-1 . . TGTGCCACCAGGAAAGACAGGAACACTGAAGCTTTCTTT CATRKDRNTEAFF
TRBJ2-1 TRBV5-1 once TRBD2 TGCGCCAGCTCCTCTAGCGGGCTCGCCTATGAGCAGTTCTTC CASSSSGLAYEQFF